The 18 T cell receptor beta chains presented below share a single source sample, sequenced in a study of CD8 T cells in Susac syndrome. Roughly 0.5 to 1 ug RNA was reverse transcribed with random hexamers. TCRdb re-called the immunoSEQ multiplex PCR reads through MiXCR, storing one row per CDR3 protein. Among fewer than 95,000 distinct CDR3 sequences listed, approximately 96% were seen once. Material for sequencing was CD8+ T cells from PBMCs. These receptors came from a human donor with Susac syndrome.

There are a few counts of this clonotype. This chain connects TRBV28 to TRBJ2-7, with 7 bases aligning to TRBD1. This CDR3 region has 15 residues. V dropped 4 bases and J dropped 0; count of bases not matched to a gene: 6. Looked up from germline, CDR1 is MDHEN and CDR2 is SYDVKM. As DNA, the CDR3 is TGTGCCAGCAGTTCCCCGACAGGGCTCTCCTACGAGCAGTACTTC. This gives the protein CASSSPTGLSYEQYF.

V gene TRBV20-1 combines with J gene TRBJ1-5, with D possibly TRBD1 on 5 matching bases. Germline V lookup: CDR1 DFQATT, CDR2 SNEGSKA (reference sequence). The CDR3 is 15 residues long. V lost 1 base, J lost 5 bases, and 15 bases lay in between. CDR3 sequence: CSARGNQKGDQPQHF. In nucleotides, the CDR3 is TGCAGTGCTAGAGGGAATCAGAAAGGGGATCAGCCCCAGCATTTT.

The rearrangement uses TRBV10-3 and TRBJ2-7, with D unclear. CDR1 and CDR2 (germline): ENHRY, SYGVKD. V gave up 5 bases and J gave up 3 bases, with 17 bases separating them. This CDR3 has 15 residues. The CDR3 region has the DNA TGTGCCATCAGTCCTGAACAGCTGACGAACTACGAGCAGTACTTC. Translating gives CAISPEQLTNYEQYF.

V gene TRBV10-3 combines with J gene TRBJ2-2; no clear D gene. The CDR3 has 14 residues. CDR1 ENHRY and CDR2 SYGVKD come from the germline V gene. V was trimmed by 2 bases and J by 5 bases, leaving 9 bases between them. CDR3 region: CAISEGMGTGELFF. Here the CDR3 DNA reads TGTGCCATCAGTGAGGGGATGGGGACCGGGGAGCTGTTTTTT.

The chain recombines TRBV27 with TRBJ1-1; D is perhaps TRBD1 (5 bases). This CDR3 contains 12 residues. Germline V CDR1 and CDR2: MNHEY, SMNVEV (reference sequence). CDR3 coding DNA: TGTTTGGTCCTGGGGACGAACACTGAAGCTTTCTTT. Translation: CLVLGTNTEAFF.

The chain recombines TRBV30 with TRBJ1-1; 7 bases agree with TRBD1. The CDR3 covers 14 residues. V was pared by 5 bases and J by 6 bases, with 12 bases of the junction left unmatched. Germline CDR1 and CDR2: GTSNPN and SVGIG (reference sequence). The CDR3 loop is CAWFWDSQVSEAFF. In DNA form, the CDR3 reads TGTGCCTGGTTCTGGGACAGCCAGGTCTCTGAAGCTTTCTTT.

The chain employs TRBV28 and TRBJ1-2, with TRBD1 matching over 11 bases. Germline assignment: CDR1 MDHEN and CDR2 SYDVKM. CDR3 length: 15 amino acids. The J segment lost 7 bases and the V segment lost 5 bases, leaving 9 bases of the junction unmatched. As DNA, the CDR3 is TGTGCCAGCAGTCGTCCCGGACAGGGGGCTCTTGGCTACACCTTC. It specifies CASSRPGQGALGYTF.

The rearrangement joins TRBV30 to TRBJ1-6; the D gene is possibly TRBD1 (6 bases). CDR1 is GTSNPN and CDR2 is SVGIG in the germline V gene (reference sequence). The CDR3 is 14 amino acids. Trimming removed 4 bases from V and 9 bases from J, with 16 bases in between. CDR3 sequence: CAWNRAQGGSPLHF. The CDR3 DNA reads TGTGCCTGGAACAGGGCTCAGGGCGGTTCACCCCTCCACTTT.

The chain carries TRBV23-1 and TRBJ1-5; D gene uncertain. TRBV23-1 is an ORF for which the function is uncertain. The germline V and J ends were trimmed by 0 bases and 1 base, with 7 bases remaining between them. CDR3 size: 15 residues. The CDR3 sequence: CASSQSRRSNQPQHF. The CDR3 region has the DNA TGCGCCAGCAGTCAATCGAGGCGGAGCAATCAGCCCCAGCATTTT.

The chain combines TRBV18 with TRBJ1-1; D is unresolved. Per germline, CDR1 KGHSH and CDR2 LQKENI. CDR3 length equals 15 residues. V was trimmed by 1 base and J by 2 bases, leaving 11 bases between them. The DNA of the CDR3 is TGTGCCAGCTCACCACTCCCCTTAGAAAACACTGAAGCTTTCTTT. It translates to CASSPLPLENTEAFF.

This clonotype was detected once. In DNA form, the CDR3 reads TGCGCCAGCAGCCAAGAGGACAGGCGAGGAGGCTCACCCCTCCACTTT. Protein sequence: CASSQEDRRGGSPLHF. V is TRBV4-1 and J is TRBJ1-6, with 7 bases lining up with TRBD1. This CDR3 spans 16 amino acids. Unmatched junction bases numbered 9, after V lost 0 bases and J lost 10 bases. The germline V gene encodes CDR1 MGHRA and CDR2 YSYEKL.

The rearrangement uses TRBV18 and TRBJ2-6; no clear D. Trimming shortened V by 3 bases and J by 0 bases, and 9 bases separated the two germline ends. Germline lookup yields CDR1 KGHSH and CDR2 LQKENI. The CDR3 covers 16 residues. The CDR3 sequence: CASSPEQISGANVLTF. CDR3 in DNA: TGTGCCAGCTCACCGGAGCAGATCTCTGGGGCCAACGTCCTGACTTTC.

The chain couples TRBV12-3 or TRBV12-4 to TRBJ1-5; D unresolved. The CDR3 consists of 13 residues. V lost 1 base, J lost 4 bases, and 5 bases lay in between. The CDR3 DNA reads as TGTGCCAGCAGTTTAGTTCAGAATCAGCCCCAGCATTTT. Translated, it gives CASSLVQNQPQHF.

This chain connects TRBV12-3 or TRBV12-4 to TRBJ2-5, with 10 bases fitting TRBD2. The V gene end was trimmed by 5 bases and the J gene end by 2 bases; junction bases not matched to a gene: 8. The CDR3 contains 16 residues. CDR3 in DNA: TGTGCCAGCAGTCCCGGACTAGCGGCCCCGCAAGAGACCCAGTACTTC. Protein product: CASSPGLAAPQETQYF.

The genes are TRBV19 and TRBJ2-1; 8 bases are a match to TRBD2. Per the germline V gene, CDR1 is LNHDA and CDR2 is SQIVND (reference sequence). The CDR3 spans 17 residues. V lost 5 bases to trimming and J lost 0 bases; unmatched junction nucleotides: 9. The DNA for the CDR3 is TGTGCCAGTAGTGCGGGGGGCGGCTCAAGCTCCTACAATGAGCAGTTCTTC. Amino acids: CASSAGGGSSSYNEQFF. Full variable domain (remainder filled in from reference TRBV19 and TRBJ2-1): DGGITQSPKYLFRKEGQNVTLSCEQNLNHDAMYWYRQDPGQGLRLIYYSQIVNDFQKGDIAEGYSVSREKKESFPLTVTSAQKNPTAFYLCASSAGGGSSSYNEQFFGPGTRLTVL.

The rearrangement joins TRBV18 to TRBJ1-5, with 7 bases that match TRBD1. Germline V gene data show CDR1 as KGHSH and CDR2 as LQKENI. This CDR3 has 14 residues. V was clipped by 4 bases and J by 7 bases; unmatched bases: 7. The CDR3 loop reads CASSLGQLGQPQHF. The CDR3 bases are TGTGCCAGCTCACTGGGACAGCTGGGACAGCCCCAGCATTTT.

The CDR3 loop reads CASGLEPIQETQYF. The DNA for the CDR3 is TGTGCTAGTGGTTTGGAACCAATACAGGAGACCCAGTACTTC. The chain combines TRBV12-5 with TRBJ2-5; the D is unclear. The CDR3 is 14 residues long. Germline lookup yields CDR1 LGHNT and CDR2 FRNRAP. Trimming left V 1 base short and J 5 bases short, with 11 bases between.

The chain has TRBV7-2 and TRBJ2-7, with D possibly matching TRBD1 (7 bases). This CDR3 is built from 18 residues. Trimming removed 0 bases from V and 1 base from J, with 19 bases in between. The V gene's germline CDR1 is SGHTA and CDR2 FQGNSA. In DNA form, the CDR3 reads TGTGCCAGCAGCTTAGCGCTGACCGGGGGACAGATTTCCTACGAGCAGTACTTC. It yields the protein CASSLALTGGQISYEQYF.